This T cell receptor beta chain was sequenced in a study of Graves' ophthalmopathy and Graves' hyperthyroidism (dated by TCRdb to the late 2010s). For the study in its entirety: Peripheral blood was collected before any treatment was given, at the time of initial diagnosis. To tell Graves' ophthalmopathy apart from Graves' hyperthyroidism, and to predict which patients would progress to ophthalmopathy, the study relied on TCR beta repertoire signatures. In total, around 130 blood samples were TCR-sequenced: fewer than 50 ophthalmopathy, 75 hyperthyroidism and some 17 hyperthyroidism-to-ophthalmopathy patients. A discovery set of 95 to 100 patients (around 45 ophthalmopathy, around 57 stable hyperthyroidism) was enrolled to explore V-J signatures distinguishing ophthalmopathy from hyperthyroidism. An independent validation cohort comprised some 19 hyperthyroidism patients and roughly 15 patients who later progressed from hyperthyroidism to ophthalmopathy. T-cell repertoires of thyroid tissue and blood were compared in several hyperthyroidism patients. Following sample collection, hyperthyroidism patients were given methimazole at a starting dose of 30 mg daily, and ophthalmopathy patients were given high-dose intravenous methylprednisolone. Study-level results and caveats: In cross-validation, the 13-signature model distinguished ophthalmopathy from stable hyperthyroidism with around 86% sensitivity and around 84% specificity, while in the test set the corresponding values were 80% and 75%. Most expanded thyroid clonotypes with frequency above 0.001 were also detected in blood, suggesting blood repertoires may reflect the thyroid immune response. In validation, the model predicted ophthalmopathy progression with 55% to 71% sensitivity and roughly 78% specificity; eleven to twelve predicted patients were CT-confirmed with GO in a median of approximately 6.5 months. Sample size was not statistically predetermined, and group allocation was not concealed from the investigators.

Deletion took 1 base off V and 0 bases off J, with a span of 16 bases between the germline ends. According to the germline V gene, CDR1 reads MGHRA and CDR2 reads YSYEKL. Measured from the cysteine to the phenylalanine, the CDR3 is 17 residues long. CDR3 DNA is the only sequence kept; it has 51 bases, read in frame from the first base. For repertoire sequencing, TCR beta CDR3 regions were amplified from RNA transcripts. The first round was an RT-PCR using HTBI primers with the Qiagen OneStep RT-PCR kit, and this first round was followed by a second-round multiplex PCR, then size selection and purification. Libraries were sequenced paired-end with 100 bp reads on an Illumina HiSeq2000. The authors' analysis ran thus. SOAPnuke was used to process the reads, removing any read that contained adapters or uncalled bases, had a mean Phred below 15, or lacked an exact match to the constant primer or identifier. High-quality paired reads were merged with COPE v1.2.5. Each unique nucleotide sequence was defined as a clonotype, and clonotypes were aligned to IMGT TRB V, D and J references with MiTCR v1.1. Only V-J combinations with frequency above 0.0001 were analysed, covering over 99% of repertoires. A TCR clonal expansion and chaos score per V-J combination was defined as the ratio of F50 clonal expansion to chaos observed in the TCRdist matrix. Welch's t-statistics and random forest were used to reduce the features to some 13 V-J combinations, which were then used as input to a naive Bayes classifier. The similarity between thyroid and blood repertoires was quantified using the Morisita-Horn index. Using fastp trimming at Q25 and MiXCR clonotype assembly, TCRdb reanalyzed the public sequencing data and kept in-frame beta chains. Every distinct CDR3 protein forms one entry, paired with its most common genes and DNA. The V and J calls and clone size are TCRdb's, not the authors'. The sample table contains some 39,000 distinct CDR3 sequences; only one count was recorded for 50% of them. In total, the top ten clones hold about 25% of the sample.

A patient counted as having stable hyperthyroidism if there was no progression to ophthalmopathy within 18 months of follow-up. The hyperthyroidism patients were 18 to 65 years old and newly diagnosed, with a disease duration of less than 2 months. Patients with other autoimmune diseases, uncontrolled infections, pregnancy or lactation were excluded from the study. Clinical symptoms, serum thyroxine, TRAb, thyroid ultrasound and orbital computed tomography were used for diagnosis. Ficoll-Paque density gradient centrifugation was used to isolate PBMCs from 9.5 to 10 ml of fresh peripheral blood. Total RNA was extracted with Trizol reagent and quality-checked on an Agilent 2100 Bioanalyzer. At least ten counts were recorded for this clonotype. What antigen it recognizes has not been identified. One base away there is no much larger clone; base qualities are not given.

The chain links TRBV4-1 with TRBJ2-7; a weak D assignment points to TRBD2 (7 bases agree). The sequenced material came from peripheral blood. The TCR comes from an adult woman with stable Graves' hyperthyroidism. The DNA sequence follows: TGCGCCAGCAGCCAAGGTGAGAGGGGGAGGGCCTCCTACGAGCAGTACTTC. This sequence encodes CASSQGERGRASYEQYF.